This TCR beta chain was obtained from a study of T cell clonality in common variable immunodeficiency. By frequency in the sample, this clone is medium-sized. Coverage ceases 3 residues before the CDR3 finishes, and the germline J gene fills in the end. Germline lookup yields CDR1 SQVTM and CDR2 ANQGSEA. The CDR3 length is 16 residues. Assay: immunoSEQ multiplex PCR; the TCRdb copy retains only in-frame clones and omits some. There are about 28,000 clones in the sample, none observed a single time. This receptor was obtained from a person aged 18 to 75 in good health. The chain couples TRBV29-1 to TRBJ1-2, with TRBD1 matching 8 bases. The source material was peripheral blood mononuclear cells. The covered CDR3 bases are TGCAGCGTGTCAATCTCGGGACAGGAAGTTCGGTACGAC. This codes for CSVSISGQEVRYD. The CDR3 reads in full as CSVSISGQEVRYDYTF.